This TCR beta chain was found in a study of blood T cell repertoires in COVID-19. Study information: The United States, Italy and Spain supplied acute and convalescent COVID-19 samples. Sources were T cells, B-cell-depleted T cells, or PBMCs; the material itself was cDNA or gDNA.

As processed by the authors: Scientists estimated how many nucleated cells there were by amplifying reference gene primers. The table came from immunoSEQ multiplex PCR; TCRdb's copy has only in-frame clones and leaves some out. The V and J calls and the clone size are those of that table, but D and trimming were determined from the DNA. The table shows 90,000 to 120,000 clones, with more than 80% occurring only once. Germline CDR1 SGHNT, CDR2 YYREEE (reference sequence). Trimming removed 5 bases from V and 0 bases from J; junction bases left unmatched: 7. CDR3 length: 15 amino acids. This clonotype originated in a middle-aged man with active or convalescent COVID-19. V and J are TRBV5-4 and TRBJ1-1, with 7 bases lining up with TRBD1. Sequencing used peripheral blood. The CDR3 DNA sequence: TGTGCCAGCAGTTGGACCGGGACAGTGAACACTGAAGCTTTCTTT. Amino acids: CASSWTGTVNTEAFF.